Listed below are T cell receptor beta chains from one sample, sequenced in a study of blood T cell repertoires in COVID-19. Repertoires were generated with immunoSEQ multiplex PCR, while TCRdb's copy carries only in-frame clones and drops some. Of around 140,000 clones in the sample, about 87% were seen once. Source material: peripheral blood. Receptor source: a man aged 45 to 65 who had recovered from COVID-19. CDR3s include the opening cysteine and the closing phenylalanine or tryptophan. Fields, in order: J gene, D gene, clone size, V gene, CDR3 protein, CDR3 DNA. The D gene is left open where the match is weak. Clone size, where shown, is once, few, many, or a class for clones that have expanded.

>TRBJ2-7|-|-|TRBV9
CASSVGPSSYEQYF
TGTGCCAGCAGCGTAGGTCCTAGCTCCTACGAGCAGTACTTC
>TRBJ2-7|-|-|TRBV7-2
CASSKSGDMYEQYF
TGTGCCAGCAGCAAGTCAGGGGATATGTACGAGCAGTACTTC
>TRBJ1-6|TRBD1|-|TRBV20-1
CSASSTGEAYSPLHF
TGCAGTGCTAGTTCGACAGGGGAGGCTTATTCACCCCTCCACTTT
>TRBJ1-2|-|-|TRBV21-1
CASSKVGSGCRGYTF
TGTGCCAGCAGCAAAGTAGGTTCGGGGTGTCGGGGCTACACCTTC
>TRBJ1-2|-|-|TRBV27
CASSLLPRTAEALTYGYTF
TGTGCCAGCAGCTTATTACCGCGGACTGCGGAAGCCCTCACCTATGGCTACACCTTC
>TRBJ2-7|TRBD2|few|TRBV6-5
CASALATSYEQYF
TGTGCCAGCGCACTAGCGACCTCCTACGAGCAGTACTTC
>TRBJ1-6|-|-|TRBV6-5
CASTKAGTTNSPLHF
TGTGCCAGTACCAAGGCCGGGACAACTAATTCACCCCTCCACTTT
>TRBJ1-1|TRBD1|once|TRBV5-1
CASSLRGQGAILNTEAFF
TGCGCCAGCAGCTTGAGAGGACAGGGGGCAATTTTGAACACTGAAGCTTTCTTT
>TRBJ2-7|TRBD1|-|TRBV4-1
CASSLSPGQGAYEQYF
TGCGCCAGCAGCCTCTCACCGGGACAGGGGGCTTACGAGCAGTACTTC
>TRBJ1-5|-|-|TRBV19
CASSISGFGGNSNQPQHF
TGTGCCAGTAGTATTTCGGGGTTCGGAGGTAATAGCAATCAGCCCCAGCATTTT
>TRBJ2-7|TRBD1|-|TRBV10-1
CASSESQGAYEQYF
TGCGCCAGCAGTGAGTCGCAGGGGGCCTACGAGCAGTACTTC
>TRBJ1-2|-|-|TRBV2
CASIFSQGSRGYTF
TGTGCCAGCATCTTTTCTCAGGGTTCGCGGGGCTACACCTTC
>TRBJ2-2|TRBD1|few|TRBV7-2
CASSLGDRNTGELFF
TGTGCCAGCAGCTTAGGGGACAGGAACACCGGGGAGCTGTTTTTT
>TRBJ1-5|-|-|TRBV18
CASSSQPADSNQPQHF
TGTGCCAGCTCATCACAACCCGCAGATAGCAATCAGCCCCAGCATTTT
>TRBJ2-1|TRBD2|-|TRBV7-9
CASSYGLAGNSYNEQFF
TGTGCCAGCAGCTACGGACTAGCGGGTAACTCCTACAATGAGCAGTTCTTC
>TRBJ1-1|TRBD1|-|TRBV4-3
CASSQETGRTEAFF
TGCGCCAGCAGCCAAGAGACAGGGCGGACTGAAGCTTTCTTT
>TRBJ2-3|TRBD2|-|TRBV6-6
CASSYGQRGQYF
TGTGCCAGCAGTTACGGCCAGCGGGGGCAGTATTTT